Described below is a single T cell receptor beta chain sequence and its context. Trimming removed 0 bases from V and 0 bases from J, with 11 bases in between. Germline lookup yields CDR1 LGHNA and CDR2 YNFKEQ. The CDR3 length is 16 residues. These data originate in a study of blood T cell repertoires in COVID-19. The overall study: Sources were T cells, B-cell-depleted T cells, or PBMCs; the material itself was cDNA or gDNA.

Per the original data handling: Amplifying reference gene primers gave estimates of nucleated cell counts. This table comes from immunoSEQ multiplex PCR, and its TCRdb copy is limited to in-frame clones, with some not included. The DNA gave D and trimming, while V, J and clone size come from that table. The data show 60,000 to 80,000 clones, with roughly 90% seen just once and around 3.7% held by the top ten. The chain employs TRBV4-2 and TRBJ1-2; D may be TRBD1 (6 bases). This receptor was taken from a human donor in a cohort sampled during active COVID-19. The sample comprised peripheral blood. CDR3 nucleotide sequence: TGTGCCAGCAGCCAAGACAGGGGCCGTTCTAACTATGGCTACACCTTC. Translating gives CASSQDRGRSNYGYTF.